This T cell receptor (beta chain) was recorded in a study of T cell changes during pregnancy in multiple sclerosis. Germline CDR1 and CDR2: MDHEN and SYDVKM. The CDR3 totals 14 residues. Trimming cost V 6 bases and J 9 bases; bases outside gene matches: 14. Libraries were prepared by immunoSEQ multiplex PCR; TCRdb keeps only in-frame clonotypes and omits some of them. The data contain around 25,000 clones, about 88% of them seen just once; the ten biggest clones take up less than 10%. This chain links TRBV28 with TRBJ2-7; 7 bases map to TRBD2. The clonotype originates from a female donor with multiple sclerosis, enrolled in a pregnancy study. This material consisted of CD8+ T cells from peripheral blood mononuclear cells, taken in the second trimester of pregnancy. The CDR3 coding sequence is TGTGCCAGCAGGGATTGGGAGGGCATGACCGGGCAGTACTTC. Protein: CASRDWEGMTGQYF.